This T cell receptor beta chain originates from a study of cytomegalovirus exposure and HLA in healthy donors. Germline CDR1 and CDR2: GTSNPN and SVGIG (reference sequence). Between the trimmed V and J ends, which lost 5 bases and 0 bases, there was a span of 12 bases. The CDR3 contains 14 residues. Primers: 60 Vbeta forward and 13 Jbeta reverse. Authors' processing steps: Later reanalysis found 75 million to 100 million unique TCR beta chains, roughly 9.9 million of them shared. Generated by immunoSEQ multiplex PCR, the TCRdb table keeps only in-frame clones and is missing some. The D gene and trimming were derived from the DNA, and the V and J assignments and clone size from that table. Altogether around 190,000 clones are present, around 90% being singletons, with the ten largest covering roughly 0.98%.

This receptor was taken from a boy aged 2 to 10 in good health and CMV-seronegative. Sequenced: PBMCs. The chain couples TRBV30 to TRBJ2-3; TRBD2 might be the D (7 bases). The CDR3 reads CAWARGGSTDTQYF. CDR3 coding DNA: TGTGCCTGGGCGAGGGGGGGAAGCACAGATACGCAGTATTTT.